This T cell receptor (beta chain) is from a study of blood T cell repertoires in COVID-19. Study as a whole: Samples taken during acute and convalescent COVID-19 were collected in the United States, Italy and Spain. PBMCs, B-cell-depleted T cells, or T cells provided the cDNA or gDNA that made up the material.

Original methodology: Estimation of nucleated cell counts was performed using reference gene primer amplification. Measured with immunoSEQ multiplex PCR; TCRdb has only the in-frame clones, and not every one. V, J and clone size are those of that table, while D and trimming were read from the DNA. The sample lists about 120,000 clones, 60% to 85% seen once, with about 2.3% in the top ten. CDR1 and CDR2 (germline): SGHRS, YFSETQ. V lost 5 bases to trimming and J lost 7 bases, with 12 bases between them. The CDR3 consists of 12 residues. The J gene is TRBJ1-2, the V gene TRBV5-1, with D possibly being TRBD1 (5 bases). The sample consisted of peripheral blood. The clonotype was recovered from a man between 65 and 80 years old with acute or convalescent COVID-19. In DNA form, the CDR3 reads TGCGCCAGCAGGCGGGGCGGGAGTGGCTACACCTTC. Its translation is CASRRGGSGYTF.